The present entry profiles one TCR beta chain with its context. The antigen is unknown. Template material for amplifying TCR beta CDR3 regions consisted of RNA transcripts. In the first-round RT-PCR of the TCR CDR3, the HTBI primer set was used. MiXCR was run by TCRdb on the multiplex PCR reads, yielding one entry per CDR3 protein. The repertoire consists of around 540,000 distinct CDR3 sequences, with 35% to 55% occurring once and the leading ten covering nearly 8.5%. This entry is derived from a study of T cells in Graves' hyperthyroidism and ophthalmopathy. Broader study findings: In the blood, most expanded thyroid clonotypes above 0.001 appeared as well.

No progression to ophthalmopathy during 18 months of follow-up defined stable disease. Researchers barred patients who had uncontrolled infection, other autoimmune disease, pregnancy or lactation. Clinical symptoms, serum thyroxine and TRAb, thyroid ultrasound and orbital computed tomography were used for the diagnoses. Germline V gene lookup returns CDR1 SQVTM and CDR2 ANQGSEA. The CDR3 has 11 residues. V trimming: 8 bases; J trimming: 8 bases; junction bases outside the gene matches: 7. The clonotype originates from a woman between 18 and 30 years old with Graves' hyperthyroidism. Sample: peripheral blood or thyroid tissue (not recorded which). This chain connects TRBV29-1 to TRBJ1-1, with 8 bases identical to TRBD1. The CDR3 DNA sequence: TGCAGCCCCCGAGACAGGGGCGAAGCTTTCTTT. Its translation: CSPRDRGEAFF.